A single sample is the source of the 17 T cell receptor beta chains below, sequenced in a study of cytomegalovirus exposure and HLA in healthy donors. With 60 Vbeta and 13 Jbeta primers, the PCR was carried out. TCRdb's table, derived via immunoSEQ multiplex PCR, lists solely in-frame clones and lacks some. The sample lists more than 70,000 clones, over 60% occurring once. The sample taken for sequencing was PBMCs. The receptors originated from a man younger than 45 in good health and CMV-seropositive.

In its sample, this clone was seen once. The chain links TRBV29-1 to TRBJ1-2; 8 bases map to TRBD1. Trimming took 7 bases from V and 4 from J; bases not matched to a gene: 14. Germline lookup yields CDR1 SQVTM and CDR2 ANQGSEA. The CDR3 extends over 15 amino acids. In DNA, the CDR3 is TGCAGCGCGCACCGGGACAGGTCCGCTAGCTATGGCTACACCTTC. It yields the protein CSAHRDRSASYGYTF.

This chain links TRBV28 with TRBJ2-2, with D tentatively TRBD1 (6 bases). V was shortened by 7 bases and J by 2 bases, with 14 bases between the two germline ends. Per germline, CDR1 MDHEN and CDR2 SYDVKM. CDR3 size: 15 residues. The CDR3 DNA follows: TGTGCCAGCATACCCTGGGGGCGCAACACCGGGGAGCTGTTTTTT. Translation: CASIPWGRNTGELFF.

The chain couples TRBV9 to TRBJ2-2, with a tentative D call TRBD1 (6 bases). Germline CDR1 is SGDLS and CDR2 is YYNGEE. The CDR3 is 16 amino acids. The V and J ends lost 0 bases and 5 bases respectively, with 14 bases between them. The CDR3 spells CASSVASGVGTGELFF. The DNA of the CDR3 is TGTGCCAGCAGCGTAGCTTCAGGGGTTGGGACCGGGGAGCTGTTTTTT. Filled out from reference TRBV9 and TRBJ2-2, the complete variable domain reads DSGVTQTPKHLITATGQRVTLRCSPRSGDLSVYWYQQSLDQGLQFLIQYYNGEERAKGNILERFSAQQFPDLHSELNLSSLELGDSALYFCASSVASGVGTGELFFGEGSRLTVL.

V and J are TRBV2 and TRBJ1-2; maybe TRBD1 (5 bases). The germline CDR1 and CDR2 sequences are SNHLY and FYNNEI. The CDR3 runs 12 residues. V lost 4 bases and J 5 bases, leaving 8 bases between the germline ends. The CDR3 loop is CASSGSGYGYTF. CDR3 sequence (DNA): TGTGCCAGCAGTGGGTCAGGGTATGGCTACACCTTC.

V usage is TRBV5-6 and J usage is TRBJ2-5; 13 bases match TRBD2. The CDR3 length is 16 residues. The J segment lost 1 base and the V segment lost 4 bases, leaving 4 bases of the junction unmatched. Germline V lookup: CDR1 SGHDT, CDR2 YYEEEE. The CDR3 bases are TGTGCCAGCAGCATGGGACTAGCGGGATTCCAAGAGACCCAGTACTTC. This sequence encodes CASSMGLAGFQETQYF.

The CDR3 DNA sequence: TGTGCCTGGAGTCGGTCTGAAGCTTTCTTT. Translating gives CAWSRSEAFF. The V call is TRBV30, the J call TRBJ1-1, with D unresolved. The CDR3 extends over 10 amino acids. V shed 2 bases and J shed 6 bases, with 4 bases lying between them. Per germline, CDR1 GTSNPN and CDR2 SVGIG (reference sequence).

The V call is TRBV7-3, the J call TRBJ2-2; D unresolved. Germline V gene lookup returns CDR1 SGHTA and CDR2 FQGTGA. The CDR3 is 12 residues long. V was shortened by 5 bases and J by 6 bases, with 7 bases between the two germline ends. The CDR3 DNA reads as TGTGCCAGCAGCCCCCCTGCCGGGGAGCTGTTTTTT. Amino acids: CASSPPAGELFF.

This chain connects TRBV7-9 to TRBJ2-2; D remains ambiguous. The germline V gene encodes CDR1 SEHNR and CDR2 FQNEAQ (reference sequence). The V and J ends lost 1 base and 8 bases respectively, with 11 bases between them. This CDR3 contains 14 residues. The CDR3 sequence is CASSLGEVVGELFF. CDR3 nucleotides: TGTGCCAGCAGCTTAGGCGAGGTGGTAGGGGAGCTGTTTTTT.

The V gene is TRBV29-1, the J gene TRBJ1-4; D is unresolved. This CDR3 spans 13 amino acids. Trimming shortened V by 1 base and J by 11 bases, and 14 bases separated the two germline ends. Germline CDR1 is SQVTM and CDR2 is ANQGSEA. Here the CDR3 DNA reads TGCAGCGTTGAAGGTTTCGGGGTCGGGAAACTGTTTTTT. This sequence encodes CSVEGFGVGKLFF.

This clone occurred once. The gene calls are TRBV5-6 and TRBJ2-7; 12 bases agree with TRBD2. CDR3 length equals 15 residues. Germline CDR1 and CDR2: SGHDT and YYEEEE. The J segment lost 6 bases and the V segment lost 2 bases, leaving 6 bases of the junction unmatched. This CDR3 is CASSLRGLAGSEQYV. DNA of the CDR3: TGTGCCAGCAGCTTACGTGGACTAGCGGGGAGCGAGCAGTACGTC.

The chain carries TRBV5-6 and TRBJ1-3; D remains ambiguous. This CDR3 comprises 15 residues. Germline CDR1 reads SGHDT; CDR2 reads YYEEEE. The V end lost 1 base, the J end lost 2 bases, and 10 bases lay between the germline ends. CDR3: CASSLTGRAGNTIYF. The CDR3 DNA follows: TGTGCCAGCAGCTTGACGGGGAGGGCTGGAAACACCATATATTTT.

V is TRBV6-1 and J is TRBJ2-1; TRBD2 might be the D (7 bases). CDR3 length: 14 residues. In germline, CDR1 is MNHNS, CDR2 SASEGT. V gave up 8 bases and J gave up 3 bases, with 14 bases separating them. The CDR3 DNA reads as TGTGCCAGCGGGGGGGCGCCGCTCTACAATGAGCAGTTCTTC. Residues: CASGGAPLYNEQFF.

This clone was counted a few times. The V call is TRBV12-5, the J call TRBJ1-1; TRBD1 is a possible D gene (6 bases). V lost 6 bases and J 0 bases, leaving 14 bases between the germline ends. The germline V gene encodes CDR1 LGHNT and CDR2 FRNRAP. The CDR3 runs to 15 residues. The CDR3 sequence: CASGLRQVMNTEAFF. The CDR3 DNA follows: TGTGCTAGTGGCCTCCGACAGGTTATGAACACTGAAGCTTTCTTT.

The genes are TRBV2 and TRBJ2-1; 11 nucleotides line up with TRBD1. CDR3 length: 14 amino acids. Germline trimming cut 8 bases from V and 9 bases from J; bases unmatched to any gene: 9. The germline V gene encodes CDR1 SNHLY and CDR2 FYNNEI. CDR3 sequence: CASGPGQGEFEQFF. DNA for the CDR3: TGTGCCAGCGGACCGGGACAGGGGGAGTTTGAGCAGTTCTTC. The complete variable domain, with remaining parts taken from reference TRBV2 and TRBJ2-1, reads EPEVTQTPSHQVTQMGQEVILRCVPISNHLYFYWYRQILGQKVEFLVSFYNNEISEKSEIFDDQFSVERPDGSNFTLKIRSTKLEDSAMYFCASGPGQGEFEQFFGPGTRLTVL.

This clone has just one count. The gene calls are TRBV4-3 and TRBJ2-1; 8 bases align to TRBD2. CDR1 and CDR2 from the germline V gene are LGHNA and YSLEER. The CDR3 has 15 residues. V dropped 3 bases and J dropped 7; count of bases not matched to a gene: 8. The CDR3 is CASSQRPGRVNEQFF. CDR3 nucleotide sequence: TGCGCCAGCAGCCAGAGGCCCGGGAGGGTGAATGAGCAGTTCTTC.

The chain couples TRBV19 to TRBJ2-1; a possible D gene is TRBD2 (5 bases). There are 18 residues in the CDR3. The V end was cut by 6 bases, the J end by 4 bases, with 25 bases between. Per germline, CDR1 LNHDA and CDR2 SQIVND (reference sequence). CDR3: CASRKLPGLLTGYNEQFF. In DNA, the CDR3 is TGTGCCAGTAGGAAACTACCGGGCCTCCTCACGGGATACAATGAGCAGTTCTTC.

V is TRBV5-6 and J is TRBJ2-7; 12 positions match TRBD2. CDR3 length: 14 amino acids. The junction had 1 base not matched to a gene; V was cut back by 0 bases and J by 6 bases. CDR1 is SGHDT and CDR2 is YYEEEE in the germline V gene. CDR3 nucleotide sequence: TGTGCCAGCAGCTTGGGACTAGCGGGAGCCGAGCAGTACTTC. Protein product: CASSLGLAGAEQYF.